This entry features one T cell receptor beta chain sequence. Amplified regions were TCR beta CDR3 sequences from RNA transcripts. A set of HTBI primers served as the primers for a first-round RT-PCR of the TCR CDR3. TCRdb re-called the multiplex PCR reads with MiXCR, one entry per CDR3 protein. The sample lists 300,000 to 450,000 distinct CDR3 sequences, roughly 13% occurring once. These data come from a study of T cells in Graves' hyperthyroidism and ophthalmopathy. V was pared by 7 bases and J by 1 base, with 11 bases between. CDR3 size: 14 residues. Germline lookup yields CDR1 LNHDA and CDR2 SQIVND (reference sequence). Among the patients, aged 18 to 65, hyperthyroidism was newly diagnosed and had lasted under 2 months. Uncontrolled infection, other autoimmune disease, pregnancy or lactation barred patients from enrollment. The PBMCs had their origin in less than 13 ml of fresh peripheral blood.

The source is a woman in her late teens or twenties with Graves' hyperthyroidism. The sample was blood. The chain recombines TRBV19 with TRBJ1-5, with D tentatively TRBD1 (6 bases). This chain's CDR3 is CASTTGPSNQPQHF. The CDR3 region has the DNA TGTGCCAGTACCACAGGGCCCAGCAATCAGCCCCAGCATTTT.